Listed below are T cell receptor beta chains from one sample, sequenced in a study of OX40 agonist ivuxolimab in advanced cancers. The table came from immunoSEQ multiplex PCR; TCRdb's copy has only in-frame clones and leaves some out. The data show about 63,000 clones, 70% to 90% seen once. This specimen was CD4+ or CD8+ T cells sorted from blood, taken in a trial of the OX40 agonist ivuxolimab. The receptors derive from an adult with an advanced solid tumor such as melanoma, head and neck, liver or kidney cancer. Each CDR3 is given with its conserved first and last residue. Clone sizes are given selectively: once, few, many, or a class where the clone is expanded.

V gene	clone size	CDR3 protein
TRBV7-7	.	CASSLGARTDTQYF
TRBV14	.	CASSKTGGPYEQYF
TRBV27	.	CASRQGVQGYTF
TRBV2	.	CASRAGTGGEKLFF
TRBV2	few	CASSLTGGNYGYTF
TRBV29-1	.	CSAIGDRANNEQFF
TRBV5-8	once	CASSFGDRGNQPQHF
TRBV6-5	.	CADPARADNSPLHF
TRBV7-8	.	CASSLFRGLGGNTIYF
TRBV11-2	few	CASSLGTLNTEAFF